This paragraph reports one TCR beta chain. Antigen specificity is unknown. These data originate in a study of vaccination and CD4 T cells after COVID-19. Trimming removed 4 bases from V and 7 bases from J; junction bases left unmatched: 8. CDR1 is ENHRY and CDR2 is SYGVKD in the germline V gene. The CDR3 is 16 residues long. Specified treatment: approximately 11-day PBMC culture with coronavirus spike peptide pools or control peptides (ViraFEST assay). With the Oncomine TCR Beta short-read assay, DNA from cultured CD4+ T cells was sequenced. One entry per CDR3 protein results from TCRdb running MiXCR on the PCR reads. Of approximately 12,000 distinct CDR3 sequences detected, roughly 60% appear once; the ten largest clones hold under 25%.

The sample consisted of CD4+ T cells from blood, cultured in vitro. The clonotype comes from a human donor who had recovered from COVID-19. The chain couples TRBV10-3 to TRBJ1-4; 11 positions match TRBD1. The CDR3 spells CAISAVGTGGFEKLFF. As DNA, the CDR3 is TGTGCCATCAGTGCCGTGGGGACAGGGGGATTTGAAAAACTGTTTTTT.